This T cell receptor (beta chain) was identified in a study of control samples from healthy donors and cancer patients. Some clones are missing from TCRdb's copy, which holds only in-frame ones; the method was immunoSEQ multiplex PCR. The data show about 34,000 clones, 85% to 90% seen once. Trimming took off 5 bases at V and 3 bases at J, with 11 bases between the two ends. The CDR3 extends over 14 amino acids. Per the germline V gene, CDR1 is LNHDA and CDR2 is SQIVND (reference sequence). Material for sequencing was PBMCs. The chain recombines TRBV19 with TRBJ2-1; D might be TRBD1 (5 bases). The receptor was derived from a woman in her thirties or forties with lung cancer. The CDR3 region is CASSEKRGYNEQFF. CDR3 bases: TGTGCCAGTAGTGAGAAAAGGGGCTACAATGAGCAGTTCTTC.